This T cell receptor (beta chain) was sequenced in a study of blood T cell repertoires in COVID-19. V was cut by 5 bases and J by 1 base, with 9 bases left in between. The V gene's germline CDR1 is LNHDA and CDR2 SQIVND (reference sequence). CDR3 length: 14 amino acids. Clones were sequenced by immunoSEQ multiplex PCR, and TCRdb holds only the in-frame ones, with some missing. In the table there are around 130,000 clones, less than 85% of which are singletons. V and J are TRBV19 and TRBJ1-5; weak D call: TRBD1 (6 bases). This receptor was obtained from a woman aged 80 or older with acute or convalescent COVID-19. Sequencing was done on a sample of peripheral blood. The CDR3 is CASSVGHSNQPQHF. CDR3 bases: TGTGCCAGTAGTGTGGGACACAGCAATCAGCCCCAGCATTTT.